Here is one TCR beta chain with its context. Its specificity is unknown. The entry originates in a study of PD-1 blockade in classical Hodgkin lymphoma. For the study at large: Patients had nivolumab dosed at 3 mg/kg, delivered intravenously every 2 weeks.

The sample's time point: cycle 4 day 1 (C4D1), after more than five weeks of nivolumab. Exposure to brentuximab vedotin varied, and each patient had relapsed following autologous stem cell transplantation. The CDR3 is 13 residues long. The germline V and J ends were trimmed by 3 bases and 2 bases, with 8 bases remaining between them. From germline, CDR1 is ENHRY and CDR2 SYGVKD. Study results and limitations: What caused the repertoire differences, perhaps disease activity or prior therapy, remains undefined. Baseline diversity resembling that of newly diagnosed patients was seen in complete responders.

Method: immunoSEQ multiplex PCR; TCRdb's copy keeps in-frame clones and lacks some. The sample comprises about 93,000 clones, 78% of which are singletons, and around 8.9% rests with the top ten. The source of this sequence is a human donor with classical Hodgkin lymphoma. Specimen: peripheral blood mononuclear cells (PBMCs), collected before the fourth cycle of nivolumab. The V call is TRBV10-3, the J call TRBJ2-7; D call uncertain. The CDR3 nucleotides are TGTGCCATCAGTGATAGGGAAACCTACGAGCAGTACTTC. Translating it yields CAISDRETYEQYF.